The sequence of this TCR beta chain was determined in a study of T-cell memory formation after mild COVID-19. Study at large: There were largely donor-specific TCR clusters.

Study outcomes and limitations: Clones which contracted sat mainly in CM and EM if CD4+, and in EMRA if CD8+.

This clonotype has just a few counts. Its antigen is unidentified. The trim removed 2 bases at V and 7 bases at J, leaving 5 bases unmatched. Germline CDR1 reads LGHDT; CDR2 reads YNNKEL (reference sequence). The CDR3 totals 15 residues. Using its own MiXCR run on the 5' RACE reads, TCRdb lists one record per CDR3 protein. The table lists around 340,000 distinct CDR3 sequences, approximately 16% of them singletons. Source material: PBMCs or a T cell subset sorted from them (not recorded which). This clonotype originated in a man aged 18 to 30 who had mild COVID-19 (a few samples of this study predate the infection). Cell type and time point are not known. The genes are TRBV3-1 and TRBJ2-2, with 9 nucleotides matching TRBD1. The CDR3 here is CASSQPDRGIGELFF. The CDR3 DNA follows: TGTGCCAGCAGCCAACCGGACAGGGGAATCGGGGAGCTGTTTTTT.